This TCR beta chain was sequenced in a study of T-cell reconstitution after alpha-beta-depleted transplantation in children. This clonotype was counted only a few times. Its specificity is not known. A library of TCRbeta sequences, prepared with unique molecular identifiers, was generated. In TCRdb, the PCR reads were re-called with MiXCR into one record per CDR3 protein. The repertoire holds 70,000 to 95,000 distinct CDR3 sequences, with roughly 18% as singletons. The V end lost 5 bases, the J end lost 3 bases, and 14 bases lay between the germline ends. This CDR3 contains 14 residues. Germline V gives CDR1 SGHTA, CDR2 FQGNSA. Study-level results: Alpha-beta T cells about two months after transplant reportedly derived from several hundred expanded graft clones. Most T-cell counts and diversity one year after the transplant came from T cells that were newly produced.

Source: PBMCs, mostly from graft donor cells, taken 360 days after TCRalphabeta/CD19-depleted stem cell transplant. This chain connects TRBV7-2 to TRBJ2-7; D is perhaps TRBD2 (5 bases). The receptor comes from a male patient between 2 and 15 years old who had a stem cell transplant for acute lymphoblastic leukemia, so the T cells may come from the graft donor. The CDR3 reads CASSASISDYEQYF. The CDR3 nucleotides are TGTGCCAGCAGCGCTAGCATTTCCGACTACGAGCAGTACTTC.